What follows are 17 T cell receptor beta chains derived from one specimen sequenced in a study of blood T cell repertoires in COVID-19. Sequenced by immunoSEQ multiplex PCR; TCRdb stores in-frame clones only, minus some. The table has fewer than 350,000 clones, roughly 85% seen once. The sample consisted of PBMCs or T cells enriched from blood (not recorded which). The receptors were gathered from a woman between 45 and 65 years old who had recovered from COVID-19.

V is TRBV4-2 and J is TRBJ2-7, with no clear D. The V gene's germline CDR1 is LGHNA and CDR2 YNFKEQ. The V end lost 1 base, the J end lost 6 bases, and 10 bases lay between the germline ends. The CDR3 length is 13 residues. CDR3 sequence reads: CASSQGSAREQYF. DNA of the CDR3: TGTGCCAGCAGCCAAGGCTCAGCGCGCGAGCAGTACTTC.

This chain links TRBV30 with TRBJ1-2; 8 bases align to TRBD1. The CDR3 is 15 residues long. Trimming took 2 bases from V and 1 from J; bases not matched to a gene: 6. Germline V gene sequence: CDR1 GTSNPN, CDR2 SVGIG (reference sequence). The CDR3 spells CAWSNRGGHNYGYTF. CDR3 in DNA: TGTGCCTGGAGTAACAGGGGGGGCCATAACTATGGCTACACCTTC.

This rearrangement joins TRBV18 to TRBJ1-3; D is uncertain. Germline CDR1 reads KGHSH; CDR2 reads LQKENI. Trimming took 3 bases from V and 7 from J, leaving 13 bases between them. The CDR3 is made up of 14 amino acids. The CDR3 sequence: CASSPTRVFNTIYF. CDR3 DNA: TGTGCCAGCTCACCTACTAGGGTCTTCAACACCATATATTTT.

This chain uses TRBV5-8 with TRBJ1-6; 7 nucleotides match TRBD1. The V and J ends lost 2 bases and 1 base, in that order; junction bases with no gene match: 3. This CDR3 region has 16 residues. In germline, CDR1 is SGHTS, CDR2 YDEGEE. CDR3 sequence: CASSLPQGSYNSPLHF. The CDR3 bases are TGTGCCAGCAGCTTACCACAGGGGTCCTATAATTCACCCCTCCACTTT.

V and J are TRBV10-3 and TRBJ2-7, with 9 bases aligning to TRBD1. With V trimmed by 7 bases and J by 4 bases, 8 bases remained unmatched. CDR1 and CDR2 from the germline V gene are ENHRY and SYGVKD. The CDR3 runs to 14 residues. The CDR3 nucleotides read TGTGCCATCAATGGGGACAGGGCGCCTTACGAGCAGTACTTC. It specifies CAINGDRAPYEQYF.

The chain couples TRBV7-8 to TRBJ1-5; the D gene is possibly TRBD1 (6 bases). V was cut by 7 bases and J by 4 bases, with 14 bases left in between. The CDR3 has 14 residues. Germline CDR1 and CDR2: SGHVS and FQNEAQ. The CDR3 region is CASTVGGKNQPQHF. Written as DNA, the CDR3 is TGTGCCAGCACCGTTGGGGGCAAGAATCAGCCCCAGCATTTT.

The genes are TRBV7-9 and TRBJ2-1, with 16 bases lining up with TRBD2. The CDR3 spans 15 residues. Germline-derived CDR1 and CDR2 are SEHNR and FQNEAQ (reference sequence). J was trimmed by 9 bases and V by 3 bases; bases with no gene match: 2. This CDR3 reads CASSLGLAGGFEQFF. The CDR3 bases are TGTGCCAGCAGCTTGGGACTAGCGGGGGGGTTTGAGCAGTTCTTC. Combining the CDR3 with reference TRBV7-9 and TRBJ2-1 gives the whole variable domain DTGVSQNPRHKITKRGQNVTFRCDPISEHNRLYWYRQTLGQGPEFLTYFQNEAQLEKSRLLSDRFSAERPKGSFSTLEIQRTEQGDSAMYLCASSLGLAGGFEQFFGPGTRLTVL.

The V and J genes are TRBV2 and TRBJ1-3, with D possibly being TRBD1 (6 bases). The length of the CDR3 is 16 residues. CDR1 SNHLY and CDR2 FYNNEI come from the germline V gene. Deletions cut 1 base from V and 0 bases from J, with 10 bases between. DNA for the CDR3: TGTGCCAGCAGTGAAGGGCGCAGGGGCTCTGGAAACACCATATATTTT. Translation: CASSEGRRGSGNTIYF. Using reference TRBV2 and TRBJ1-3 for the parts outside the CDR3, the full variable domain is EPEVTQTPSHQVTQMGQEVILRCVPISNHLYFYWYRQILGQKVEFLVSFYNNEISEKSEIFDDQFSVERPDGSNFTLKIRSTKLEDSAMYFCASSEGRRGSGNTIYFGEGSWLTVV.

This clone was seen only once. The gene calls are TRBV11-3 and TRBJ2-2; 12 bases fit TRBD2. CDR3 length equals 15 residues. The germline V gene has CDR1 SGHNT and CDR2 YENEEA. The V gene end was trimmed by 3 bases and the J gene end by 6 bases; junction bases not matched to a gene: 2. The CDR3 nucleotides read TGTGCCAGCAGCTTCTCTAGCGGGAGGGCCGGGGAGCTGTTTTTT. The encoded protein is CASSFSSGRAGELFF.

The CDR3 DNA reads as TGTGCCACCAGCAACAGGGGTGACAATCAGCCCCAGCATTTT. The encoded protein is CATSNRGDNQPQHF. The chain uses TRBV15 and TRBJ1-5; 7 bases are a match to TRBD1. The V and J ends lost 4 bases and 3 bases, in that order; junction bases with no gene match: 3. The CDR3 contains 14 residues. The germline CDR1 and CDR2 sequences are LNHNV and YYDKDF (reference sequence).

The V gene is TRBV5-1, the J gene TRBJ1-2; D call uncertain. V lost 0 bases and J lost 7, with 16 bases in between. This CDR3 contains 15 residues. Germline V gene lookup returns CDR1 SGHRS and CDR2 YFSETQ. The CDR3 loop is CASSLDSARRGGYTF. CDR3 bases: TGCGCCAGCAGCTTGGACAGTGCCCGCCGGGGTGGCTACACCTTC.

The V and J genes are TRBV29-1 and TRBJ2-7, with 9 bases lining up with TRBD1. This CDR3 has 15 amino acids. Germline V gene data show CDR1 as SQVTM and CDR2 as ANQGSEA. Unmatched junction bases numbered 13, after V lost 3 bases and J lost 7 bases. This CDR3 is CSVDPGQGPLGEQYF. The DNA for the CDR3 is TGCAGCGTTGACCCAGGACAGGGGCCCCTCGGGGAGCAGTACTTC.

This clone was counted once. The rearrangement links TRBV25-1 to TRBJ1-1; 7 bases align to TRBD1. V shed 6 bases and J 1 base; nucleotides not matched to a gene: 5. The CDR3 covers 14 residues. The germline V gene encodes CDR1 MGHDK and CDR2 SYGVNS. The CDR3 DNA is TGTGCCAGCAGAAAGACAGGGACGAACACTGAAGCTTTCTTT. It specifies CASRKTGTNTEAFF.

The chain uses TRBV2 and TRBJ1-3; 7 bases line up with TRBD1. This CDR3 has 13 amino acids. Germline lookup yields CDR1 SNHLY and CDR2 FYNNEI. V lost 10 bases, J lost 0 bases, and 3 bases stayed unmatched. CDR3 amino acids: CANTGDSGNTIYF. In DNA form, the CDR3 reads TGTGCCAATACAGGGGACTCTGGAAACACCATATATTTT.

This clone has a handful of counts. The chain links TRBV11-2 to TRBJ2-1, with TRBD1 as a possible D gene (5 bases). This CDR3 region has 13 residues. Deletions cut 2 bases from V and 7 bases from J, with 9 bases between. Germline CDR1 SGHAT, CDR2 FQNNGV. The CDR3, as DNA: TGTGCCAGCAGCTTACCCGGACAAAATGAGCAGTTCTTC. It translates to CASSLPGQNEQFF. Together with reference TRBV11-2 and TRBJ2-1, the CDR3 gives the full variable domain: EAGVAQSPRYKIIEKRQSVAFWCNPISGHATLYWYQQILGQGPKLLIQFQNNGVVDDSQLPKDRFSAERLKGVDSTLKIQPAKLEDSAVYLCASSLPGQNEQFFGPGTRLTVL.

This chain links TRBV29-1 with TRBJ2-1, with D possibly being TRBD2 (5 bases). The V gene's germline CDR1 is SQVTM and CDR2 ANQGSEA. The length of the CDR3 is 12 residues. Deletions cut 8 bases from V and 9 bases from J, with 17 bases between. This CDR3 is CSIVPGLSEQFF. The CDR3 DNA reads TGCAGCATAGTACCGGGATTAAGTGAGCAGTTCTTC.

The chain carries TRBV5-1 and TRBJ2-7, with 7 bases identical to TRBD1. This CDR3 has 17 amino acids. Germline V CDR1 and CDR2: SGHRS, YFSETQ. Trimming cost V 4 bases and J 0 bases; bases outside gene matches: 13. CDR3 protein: CASSLGPQQGFSYEQYF. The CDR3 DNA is TGCGCCAGCAGCCTGGGGCCGCAACAGGGGTTCTCCTACGAGCAGTACTTC.